The 16 T cell receptor beta chains in this list originate from one sample, sequenced in a study of shared clonotypes between healthy human individuals (dated by TCRdb to the early 2020s). The library was produced with the immunoSEQ multiplex PCR assay. Sourced from immuneACCESS, this table was stored by TCRdb with only in-frame sequences that have V and J called. A share of the clones is absent; for the studies checked, an unresolved V gene accounts for under half, and the remainder has no known explanation. This sample gives about 2.4 million clones in total; about 92% of them show up just once. Roughly 0.14% of the sample rests with the top ten. The sequencing input was naive CD4+ T cells sorted from blood. The cell subset or site label corresponds to: CD45RA+ positively selected. Source of these receptors: a man younger than 35 in good health.

J is TRBJ1-4 and V is TRBV5-3; 8 bases match TRBD1. TRBV5-3 is known as an ORF, though its function is uncertain. The V gene end was trimmed by 8 bases and the J gene end by 5 bases; junction bases not matched to a gene: 11. The CDR3 extends over 15 amino acids. The CDR3 reads CARDRALKRNEKLFF. Here the CDR3 DNA reads TGTGCCAGGGACAGGGCTCTAAAGCGGAATGAAAAACTGTTTTTT.

The J gene is TRBJ1-1, the V gene TRBV5-1, with 7 positions matching TRBD1. The germline CDR1 and CDR2 sequences are SGHRS and YFSETQ. The CDR3 loop spans 15 amino acids. The trim removed 4 bases at V and 0 bases at J, leaving 6 bases unmatched. The DNA for the CDR3 is TGCGCCAGCAGCCCTACAGGGGACATGAACACTGAAGCTTTCTTT. It specifies CASSPTGDMNTEAFF.

This chain connects TRBV18 to TRBJ2-7, with 9 bases that match TRBD1. V lost 1 base and J lost 0; bases outside the gene matches: 4. The V gene's germline CDR1 is KGHSH and CDR2 LQKENI. CDR3 length: 16 residues. CDR3 sequence: CASSPQGQGSSYEQYF. CDR3 bases: TGTGCCAGCTCACCACAGGGACAGGGCAGCTCCTACGAGCAGTACTTC.

In the case of this clone: The same CDR3 is also encoded by other DNA sequences in this sample. The rearrangement links TRBV5-1 to TRBJ2-2; TRBD2 matches at 9 bases. Germline assignment: CDR1 SGHRS and CDR2 YFSETQ. This CDR3 region has 16 residues. With V trimmed by 0 bases and J by 5 bases, 5 bases remained unmatched. The CDR3 DNA is TGCGCCAGCAGCTTGGAGGGACTAGCTATGACCGGGGAGCTGTTTTTT. Translation: CASSLEGLAMTGELFF.

The genes are TRBV28 and TRBJ2-5; a possible D gene is TRBD2 (7 bases). Germline CDR1 and CDR2: MDHEN and SYDVKM. This CDR3 has 14 residues. The V and J ends lost 8 bases and 2 bases respectively, with 15 bases between them. The CDR3 DNA follows: TGTGCCAGCCCTTTGCGGGGGCAACAAGAGACCCAGTACTTC. This encodes CASPLRGQQETQYF.

The chain employs TRBV7-9 and TRBJ2-5; tentative D call: TRBD2 (5 bases). The V end lost 6 bases, the J end lost 4 bases, and 12 bases lay between the germline ends. This CDR3 is built from 13 residues. Looked up from germline, CDR1 is SEHNR and CDR2 is FQNEAQ (reference sequence). This CDR3 is CASSWRRGETQYF. CDR3 bases: TGTGCCAGCAGTTGGAGGAGAGGAGAGACCCAGTACTTC.

V and J are TRBV5-1 and TRBJ2-3, with D possibly matching TRBD1 (5 bases). Germline assignment: CDR1 SGHRS and CDR2 YFSETQ. V was clipped by 0 bases and J by 5 bases, with 16 bases between them. CDR3 length: 16 amino acids. CDR3 nucleotides: TGCGCCAGCAGCTTGGATGTAAGGGGTTCCGGAGATACGCAGTATTTT. Translated: CASSLDVRGSGDTQYF.

The chain is built from TRBV5-8 and TRBJ2-2; D call uncertain. V was shortened by 4 bases and J by 9 bases, with 16 bases between the two germline ends. Germline CDR1 is SGHTS and CDR2 is YDEGEE. This CDR3 spans 14 amino acids. The CDR3: CASSPSHTLWELFF. The CDR3 nucleotides read TGTGCCAGCAGCCCCAGCCATACTCTCTGGGAGCTGTTTTTT.

The chain has TRBV7-2 and TRBJ2-7; 8 nucleotides match TRBD2. The CDR3 totals 15 residues. V shed 2 bases, J shed 0 bases, and the junction held 3 bases outside the gene matches. Germline assignment: CDR1 SGHTA and CDR2 FQGNSA. The CDR3, as DNA: TGTGCCAGCAGCTTAACGGGAGGGCCCTCCTACGAGCAGTACTTC. It codes for CASSLTGGPSYEQYF.

The CDR3 region has the DNA TGTGCCAGCTCGGGGGGGGTGCCCTATGGCTACACCTTC. It is translated as CASSGGVPYGYTF. J is TRBJ1-2 and V is TRBV19; maybe TRBD1 (5 bases). CDR1 and CDR2 (germline): LNHDA, SQIVND (reference sequence). V gave up 9 bases and J gave up 4 bases, with 15 bases separating them. The CDR3 spans 13 residues.

The rearrangement links TRBV7-3 to TRBJ2-2, with D perhaps TRBD1 or TRBD2 (5 bases each). The V gene lost 3 bases and the J gene lost 1 base, with 12 bases spanning the gap. Germline V CDR1 and CDR2: SGHTA, FQGTGA. The CDR3 covers 16 residues. The DNA of the CDR3 is TGTGCCAGCAGCTTTGATGGGACGGTGAACACCGGGGAGCTGTTTTTT. Amino acid sequence: CASSFDGTVNTGELFF.

The rearrangement uses TRBV6-1 and TRBJ1-5; D uncertain. This CDR3 is built from 15 residues. The V and J ends lost 1 base and 7 bases respectively, with 14 bases between them. From germline, CDR1 is MNHNS and CDR2 SASEGT. DNA for the CDR3: TGTGCCAGCAGTGAAGGGGTTGGGTTTGGGCAGCCCCAGCATTTT. This sequence encodes CASSEGVGFGQPQHF.

Comment on this clone: Other nucleotide sequences from this sample produce the same CDR3. The rearrangement uses TRBV19 and TRBJ1-6; 9 bases agree with TRBD1. The J segment lost 6 bases and the V segment lost 3 bases, leaving 3 bases of the junction unmatched. Per the germline V gene, CDR1 is LNHDA and CDR2 is SQIVND (reference sequence). The CDR3 covers 15 residues. The CDR3 DNA follows: TGTGCCAGTAGTATTGGGGACAGGGTTAATTCACCCCTCCACTTT. Amino acid sequence: CASSIGDRVNSPLHF.

This chain links TRBV11-3 with TRBJ2-2, with no clear D. CDR1 is SGHNT and CDR2 is YENEEA in the germline V gene. V lost 1 base to trimming and J lost 0 bases, with 3 bases between them. This CDR3 comprises 14 residues. CDR3 loop: CASSLATNTGELFF. The CDR3 coding sequence is TGTGCCAGCAGCTTAGCCACGAACACCGGGGAGCTGTTTTTT.

This clone was seen only a few times. Other DNA sequences of this sample code for an identical CDR3. The chain carries TRBV7-9 and TRBJ1-5; no clear D. Trimming left V 1 base short and J 6 bases short, with 4 bases between. CDR1 SEHNR and CDR2 FQNEAQ come from the germline V gene (reference sequence). This CDR3 has 12 amino acids. The CDR3 DNA reads as TGTGCCAGCAGCTTAGATACTCAGCCCCAGCATTTT. Its protein product is CASSLDTQPQHF. The variable domain in full, completed from reference TRBV7-9 and TRBJ1-5, reads DTGVSQNPRHKITKRGQNVTFRCDPISEHNRLYWYRQTLGQGPEFLTYFQNEAQLEKSRLLSDRFSAERPKGSFSTLEIQRTEQGDSAMYLCASSLDTQPQHFGDGTRLSIL.

The CDR3 region has the DNA TGTGCCAGCAGCGTAGCCCCGGGACAGGGGCAGAATGAGCAGTTCTTC. Amino acid sequence: CASSVAPGQGQNEQFF. The rearrangement uses TRBV9 and TRBJ2-1; 10 positions match TRBD1. Trimming took 0 bases from V and 7 from J; bases not matched to a gene: 7. Germline V lookup: CDR1 SGDLS, CDR2 YYNGEE. This CDR3 has 16 residues.